The next 9 T cell receptor beta chains were all read from a single sample in a study of memory CD8 T cells in hepatitis C reinfection. Time point meaning: late/post reinfection, 12 to 24 weeks after detection. TCR sequencing was done directly ex vivo on sorted cells, without expansion in vitro. Only in-frame clones appear in the TCRdb table, and some are missing; sequencing was by immunoSEQ multiplex PCR. Among 4,000 to 6,000 clones listed, approximately 88% were seen once. The source material was naive CD8+ T cells sorted from blood. Every receptor here comes from a man aged 50-59 years with hepatitis C virus infection.

This sequence joins TRBV7-9 and TRBJ1-4, with no clear D. CDR1 and CDR2 from the germline V gene are SEHNR and FQNEAQ (reference sequence). The CDR3 loop spans 14 amino acids. Trimming removed 5 bases at V and 4 bases at J, with 11 bases between. In DNA, the CDR3 is TGTGCCAGCAGCGCATCCGGGAGTAATGAAAAACTGTTTTTT. It yields the protein CASSASGSNEKLFF.

The chain employs TRBV30 and TRBJ2-3, with 9 bases fitting TRBD2. The CDR3 sequence is 13 residues long. V was pared by 0 bases and J by 5 bases, with 0 bases of the junction left unmatched. Germline CDR1 is GTSNPN and CDR2 is SVGIG (reference sequence). The CDR3 DNA reads as TGTGCCTGGAGTGTACTAGCGGGAGATACGCAGTATTTT. This codes for CAWSVLAGDTQYF.

The chain employs TRBV13 and TRBJ2-5, with a weak D call TRBD2 (6 bases). Germline V gene sequence: CDR1 PRHDT, CDR2 FYEKMQ (reference sequence). CDR3 length: 15 amino acids. V lost 5 bases to trimming and J lost 4 bases, with 17 bases between them. For the CDR3, the DNA is TGTGCCAGCAGCCGCCGAGGGGCGGGGTCAGAGACCCAGTACTTC. This codes for CASSRRGAGSETQYF.

The V call is TRBV6-5, the J call TRBJ2-7, with 8 bases lining up with TRBD1. Looked up from germline, CDR1 is MNHEY and CDR2 is SVGAGI. CDR3 length: 13 amino acids. V trimming: 5 bases; J trimming: 5 bases; junction bases outside the gene matches: 5. In nucleotides, the CDR3 is TGTGCCAGCAGTCCCCTGACAGGGGACGAGCAGTACTTC. It encodes CASSPLTGDEQYF.

This sequence joins TRBV29-1 and TRBJ2-5; 8 nucleotides agree with TRBD1. The CDR3 totals 14 residues. CDR1 SQVTM and CDR2 ANQGSEA come from the germline V gene. V lost 3 bases to trimming and J lost 0 bases; unmatched junction nucleotides: 3. The CDR3 DNA reads as TGCAGCGTTGAGACAGGGGAAAACCAAGAGACCCAGTACTTC. Encoded protein: CSVETGENQETQYF.

The J gene is TRBJ2-7, the V gene TRBV11-2; D ambiguous. V was cut by 2 bases and J by 1 base, with 9 bases left in between. Germline CDR1 reads SGHAT; CDR2 reads FQNNGV. This CDR3 is built from 14 residues. The CDR3 region is CASSLYIGSYEQYF. The CDR3 region has the DNA TGTGCCAGCAGCTTATATATCGGTTCCTACGAGCAGTACTTC.

The chain has TRBV4-3 and TRBJ1-5; D is ambiguous. The CDR3 is made up of 15 amino acids. With 8 bases removed from V and 4 bases from J, the gap between germline ends came to 18 bases. The germline V gene encodes CDR1 LGHNA and CDR2 YSLEER. The CDR3 loop is CASQHTWGGNQPQHF. CDR3 DNA sequence: TGCGCCAGCCAACATACCTGGGGAGGTAATCAGCCCCAGCATTTT.

J is TRBJ2-1 and V is TRBV2, with TRBD1 matching over 7 bases. CDR3 length: 13 residues. The J segment lost 7 bases and the V segment lost 8 bases, leaving 8 bases of the junction unmatched. CDR1 and CDR2 (germline): SNHLY, FYNNEI. This chain's CDR3 is CASDTTGLNEQFF. CDR3 in DNA: TGTGCCAGCGATACGACAGGGTTGAATGAGCAGTTCTTC.

The CDR3 sequence is CASSYSVARAYNEQFF. Written as DNA, the CDR3 is TGTGCCAGCAGTTACTCCGTAGCCAGGGCATACAATGAGCAGTTCTTC. This chain uses TRBV6-6 with TRBJ2-1, with D tentatively TRBD1 (5 bases). The germline V gene encodes CDR1 MNHNY and CDR2 SVGAGI (reference sequence). This CDR3 region has 16 residues. Trimming took off 0 bases at V and 4 bases at J, with 13 bases between the two ends.